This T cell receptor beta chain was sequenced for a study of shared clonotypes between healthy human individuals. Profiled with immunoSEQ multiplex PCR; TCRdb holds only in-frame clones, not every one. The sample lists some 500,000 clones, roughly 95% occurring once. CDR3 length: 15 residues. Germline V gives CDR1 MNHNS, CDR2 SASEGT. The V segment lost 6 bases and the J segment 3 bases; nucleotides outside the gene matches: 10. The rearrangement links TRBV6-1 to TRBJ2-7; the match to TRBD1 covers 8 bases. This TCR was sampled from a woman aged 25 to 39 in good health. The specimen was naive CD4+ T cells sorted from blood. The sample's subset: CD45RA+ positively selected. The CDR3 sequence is CASSILSDRDYEQYF. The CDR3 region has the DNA TGTGCCAGCAGCATCTTATCGGACAGGGACTACGAGCAGTACTTC.